This TCR beta chain was retrieved from a study of shared clonotypes between healthy human individuals. Findings and limits, study-wide: Sharing across four donors was highest in naive CD4 (about 5%) and lowest in memory CD8 (roughly 0.4%).

This CDR3 comprises 11 residues. V was shortened by 6 bases and J by 5 bases, with 4 bases between the two germline ends. Germline assignment: CDR1 SEHNR and CDR2 FQNEAQ (reference sequence). This clone has only one observation. Its antigen remains unknown. TCRdb keeps only in-frame clones here, not all; method: immunoSEQ multiplex PCR. The profile shows around 340,000 clones, around 67% of them singletons. J is TRBJ2-2 and V is TRBV7-9; D unresolved. Material: memory CD4+ T cells sorted from blood. Sample subset: CD45RA-negative fraction. The TCR comes from a man aged 30-40 years in good health. The CDR3 region has the DNA TGTGCCAGCAGGGTGACCGGGGAGCTGTTTTTT. The encoded protein is CASRVTGELFF.